These T cell receptor beta chains were read from a single sample in a study of shared clonotypes between healthy human individuals. Using immunoSEQ multiplex PCR, the repertoire was profiled, and TCRdb retains in-frame clones only, with some absent. Among over 800,000 clones, 80% to 95% were seen once, and the ten largest hold under 30%. The source material was naive CD8+ T cells sorted from blood. These receptor sequences come from a man aged 30-40 years in good health. Both conserved end residues are part of each CDR3. D genes are given only for firm matches. Only some rows state a clone size, as once, few, many or a class for expanded clones.

clone size: .; V gene: TRBV4-2; D gene: .; J gene: TRBJ2-2; CDR3 protein: CASGPPNTGELFF; CDR3 DNA: TGTGCTTCAGGCCCGCCGAACACCGGGGAGCTGTTTTTT
clone size: .; V gene: TRBV27; D gene: .; J gene: TRBJ2-1; CDR3 protein: CASRSGTYNEQFF; CDR3 DNA: TGTGCCAGCAGGAGCGGTACCTACAATGAGCAGTTCTTC
clone size: once; V gene: TRBV19; D gene: .; J gene: TRBJ2-7; CDR3 protein: CASSGGPMHEQYF; CDR3 DNA: TGTGCCAGTAGCGGAGGTCCAATGCACGAGCAGTACTTC
clone size: .; V gene: TRBV18; D gene: TRBD1; J gene: TRBJ1-1; CDR3 protein: CASSPGQGANTEAFF; CDR3 DNA: TGTGCCAGCTCACCAGGACAGGGGGCGAACACTGAAGCTTTCTTT
clone size: .; V gene: TRBV15; D gene: .; J gene: TRBJ2-1; CDR3 protein: CATSDSSSYNEQFF; CDR3 DNA: TGTGCCACCAGCGACTCAAGCTCCTACAATGAGCAGTTCTTC
clone size: .; V gene: TRBV21-1; D gene: .; J gene: TRBJ2-5; CDR3 protein: CASIYGGGPPGETQYF; CDR3 DNA: TGTGCCAGCATTTACGGGGGTGGGCCGCCAGGGGAGACCCAGTACTTC
clone size: .; V gene: TRBV6-1; D gene: TRBD2; J gene: TRBJ2-3; CDR3 protein: CASSGLAGGGTDTQYF; CDR3 DNA: TGTGCCAGCAGTGGCCTAGCGGGAGGAGGCACAGATACGCAGTATTTT
clone size: .; V gene: TRBV19; D gene: .; J gene: TRBJ2-2; CDR3 protein: CASSIGALTGELFF; CDR3 DNA: TGTGCCAGTAGTATTGGAGCTCTCACCGGGGAGCTGTTTTTT
clone size: .; V gene: TRBV2; D gene: .; J gene: TRBJ2-7; CDR3 protein: CASSDLFQASRRRSSYEQYF; CDR3 DNA: TGTGCCAGCAGTGATTTGTTCCAGGCGTCCCGGCGGAGAAGCTCCTACGAGCAGTACTTC
clone size: .; V gene: TRBV6-6; D gene: TRBD2; J gene: TRBJ2-7; CDR3 protein: CASSYSLAGAYEQYF; CDR3 DNA: TGTGCCAGCAGTTACTCGCTAGCGGGTGCCTACGAGCAGTACTTC
clone size: .; V gene: TRBV4-1; D gene: TRBD1; J gene: TRBJ2-1; CDR3 protein: CASSQVGGSYNEQFF; CDR3 DNA: TGCGCCAGCAGCCAAGTAGGGGGCAGTTACAATGAGCAGTTCTTC
clone size: .; V gene: TRBV7-2; D gene: .; J gene: TRBJ2-3; CDR3 protein: CASSLVRAATDTQYF; CDR3 DNA: TGTGCCAGCAGCTTAGTGCGAGCGGCCACAGATACGCAGTATTTT
clone size: .; V gene: TRBV7-2; D gene: .; J gene: TRBJ2-2; CDR3 protein: CASSLDWVRVETGELFF; CDR3 DNA: TGTGCCAGCAGCTTAGACTGGGTCAGGGTCGAAACCGGGGAGCTGTTTTTT
clone size: .; V gene: TRBV27; D gene: TRBD1; J gene: TRBJ1-5; CDR3 protein: CASSLRTGGGNQPQHF; CDR3 DNA: TGTGCCAGCAGTTTGAGGACAGGGGGCGGCAATCAGCCCCAGCATTTT
clone size: .; V gene: TRBV29-1; D gene: TRBD1; J gene: TRBJ2-7; CDR3 protein: CSVIGQGGSYEQYF; CDR3 DNA: TGCAGCGTAATCGGACAGGGGGGATCCTACGAGCAGTACTTC
clone size: .; V gene: TRBV14; D gene: .; J gene: TRBJ2-5; CDR3 protein: CASSQGLVGVWGETQYF; CDR3 DNA: TGTGCCAGCAGCCAAGGTTTGGTGGGAGTTTGGGGAGAGACCCAGTACTTC
clone size: .; V gene: TRBV7-9; D gene: .; J gene: TRBJ2-2; CDR3 protein: CASSSSGANTGELFF; CDR3 DNA: TGTGCCAGCAGCTCCTCCGGGGCGAACACCGGGGAGCTGTTTTTT
clone size: .; V gene: TRBV9; D gene: .; J gene: TRBJ2-2; CDR3 protein: CASSVEASPYAGELFF; CDR3 DNA: TGTGCCAGCAGCGTAGAGGCGAGCCCCTACGCCGGGGAGCTGTTTTTT
clone size: .; V gene: TRBV5-1; D gene: TRBD1; J gene: TRBJ2-3; CDR3 protein: CASSKPGQGMDTQYF; CDR3 DNA: TGCGCCAGCAGTAAGCCGGGACAGGGGATGGATACGCAGTATTTT
clone size: .; V gene: TRBV4-1; D gene: .; J gene: TRBJ2-7; CDR3 protein: CASSQEITNVYEQYF; CDR3 DNA: TGCGCCAGCAGCCAAGAAATCACTAACGTCTACGAGCAGTACTTC
clone size: .; V gene: TRBV9; D gene: .; J gene: TRBJ2-2; CDR3 protein: CASSVETRSGELFF; CDR3 DNA: TGTGCCAGCAGCGTAGAAACGAGGTCCGGGGAGCTGTTTTTT
clone size: once; V gene: TRBV27; D gene: TRBD1; J gene: TRBJ2-2; CDR3 protein: CASSLLHGPGQGSGELFF; CDR3 DNA: TGTGCCAGCAGTTTATTGCATGGGCCGGGACAGGGAAGTGGGGAGCTGTTTTTT
clone size: .; V gene: TRBV29-1; D gene: .; J gene: TRBJ1-5; CDR3 protein: CSVVYLGGDGQPQHF; CDR3 DNA: TGCAGCGTTGTGTACCTTGGGGGGGATGGTCAGCCCCAGCATTTT
clone size: .; V gene: TRBV19; D gene: TRBD1; J gene: TRBJ2-7; CDR3 protein: CASSVRDSYEQYF; CDR3 DNA: TGTGCCAGTAGCGTCCGGGACAGCTACGAGCAGTACTTC
clone size: once; V gene: TRBV27; D gene: TRBD2; J gene: TRBJ2-7; CDR3 protein: CASSSGRVYEQYF; CDR3 DNA: TGTGCCAGCAGTAGCGGGAGGGTCTACGAGCAGTACTTC
clone size: .; V gene: TRBV19; D gene: TRBD1; J gene: TRBJ2-1; CDR3 protein: CASSIKAGGNEQFF; CDR3 DNA: TGTGCCAGTAGTATTAAGGCAGGGGGCAATGAGCAGTTCTTC
clone size: .; V gene: TRBV19; D gene: TRBD1; J gene: TRBJ1-2; CDR3 protein: CASSPPDRILSYGYTF; CDR3 DNA: TGTGCCAGTAGTCCGCCGGACAGGATCCTCTCCTATGGCTACACCTTC
clone size: .; V gene: TRBV7-2; D gene: TRBD2; J gene: TRBJ2-7; CDR3 protein: CASSLAEREGGEQYF; CDR3 DNA: TGTGCCAGCAGCTTAGCTGAGCGGGAGGGCGGAGAACAGTACTTC
clone size: .; V gene: TRBV27; D gene: TRBD1; J gene: TRBJ2-3; CDR3 protein: CASSSGQGADTQYF; CDR3 DNA: TGTGCCAGCAGTTCAGGACAGGGCGCAGATACGCAGTATTTT
clone size: .; V gene: TRBV12-1; D gene: .; J gene: TRBJ2-7; CDR3 protein: CASSFDRGPFYEQYF; CDR3 DNA: TGTGCCAGCAGCTTCGACAGGGGACCTTTCTACGAGCAGTACTTC
clone size: .; V gene: TRBV27; D gene: .; J gene: TRBJ1-3; CDR3 protein: CASSLDSGNTIYF; CDR3 DNA: TGTGCCAGCAGTCTTGACTCTGGAAACACCATATATTTT
clone size: .; V gene: TRBV5-6; D gene: .; J gene: TRBJ2-1; CDR3 protein: CASSLEGPKANEQFF; CDR3 DNA: TGTGCCAGCAGCTTGGAAGGCCCCAAAGCCAATGAGCAGTTCTTC
clone size: once; V gene: TRBV6-5; D gene: TRBD1; J gene: TRBJ2-1; CDR3 protein: CASSRQGVGNEQFF; CDR3 DNA: TGTGCCAGCAGTCGACAGGGGGTAGGGAATGAGCAGTTCTTC
clone size: .; V gene: TRBV27; D gene: .; J gene: TRBJ1-2; CDR3 protein: CASSFSGVTYGYTF; CDR3 DNA: TGTGCCAGCAGTTTTTCGGGGGTTACCTATGGCTACACCTTC
clone size: .; V gene: TRBV6-1; D gene: TRBD1; J gene: TRBJ2-3; CDR3 protein: CASSDDRDRARVGTDTQYF; CDR3 DNA: TGTGCCAGCAGTGACGACCGGGACAGAGCTAGGGTGGGCACAGATACGCAGTATTTT
clone size: .; V gene: TRBV2; D gene: TRBD1; J gene: TRBJ2-1; CDR3 protein: CASSEGQGSYNEQFF; CDR3 DNA: TGTGCCAGCAGTGAAGGACAGGGCTCCTACAATGAGCAGTTCTTC
clone size: .; V gene: TRBV5-4; D gene: .; J gene: TRBJ1-2; CDR3 protein: CASSPGQPYGYTF; CDR3 DNA: TGTGCCAGCAGCCCCGGACAGCCCTATGGCTACACCTTC
clone size: .; V gene: TRBV10-2; D gene: .; J gene: TRBJ1-3; CDR3 protein: CASSESWMSGNTIYF; CDR3 DNA: TGCGCCAGCAGTGAGTCCTGGATGTCTGGAAACACCATATATTTT
clone size: .; V gene: TRBV6-1; D gene: TRBD2; J gene: TRBJ2-3; CDR3 protein: CASSERTSGNTDTQYF; CDR3 DNA: TGTGCCAGCAGTGAGAGGACTAGCGGCAACACAGATACGCAGTATTTT
clone size: .; V gene: TRBV7-2; D gene: .; J gene: TRBJ2-7; CDR3 protein: CASTQGLDEQYF; CDR3 DNA: TGTGCCAGCACCCAGGGTCTCGACGAGCAGTACTTC
clone size: .; V gene: TRBV4-2; D gene: TRBD2; J gene: TRBJ2-1; CDR3 protein: CASSPRLAGGPNEQFF; CDR3 DNA: TGTGCCAGCAGCCCGAGACTAGCGGGAGGGCCGAATGAGCAGTTCTTC
clone size: .; V gene: TRBV7-6; D gene: .; J gene: TRBJ1-5; CDR3 protein: CAPLCLAGQPQHF; CDR3 DNA: TGTGCCCCGCTGTGTCTAGCGGGTCAGCCCCAGCATTTT
clone size: once; V gene: TRBV7-9; D gene: .; J gene: TRBJ1-4; CDR3 protein: CASSLVREREKLFF; CDR3 DNA: TGTGCCAGCAGCTTAGTCCGGGAGCGAGAAAAACTGTTTTTT
clone size: .; V gene: TRBV7-2; D gene: TRBD2; J gene: TRBJ2-1; CDR3 protein: CASSSGTSGALGEQFF; CDR3 DNA: TGTGCCAGCAGCTCAGGGACTAGCGGGGCCCTGGGTGAGCAGTTCTTC
clone size: .; V gene: TRBV28; D gene: .; J gene: TRBJ2-2; CDR3 protein: CASSLLRTGELFF; CDR3 DNA: TGTGCCAGCAGTTTATTGAGGACCGGGGAGCTGTTTTTT
clone size: .; V gene: TRBV28; D gene: .; J gene: TRBJ1-2; CDR3 protein: CASSQAGYGYTF; CDR3 DNA: TGTGCCAGCAGTCAGGCCGGCTATGGCTACACCTTC
clone size: .; V gene: TRBV28; D gene: .; J gene: TRBJ2-1; CDR3 protein: CASSLMGGDYNEQFF; CDR3 DNA: TGTGCCAGCAGTTTGATGGGCGGGGATTACAATGAGCAGTTCTTC
clone size: .; V gene: TRBV9; D gene: .; J gene: TRBJ2-3; CDR3 protein: CASSNPGVGGKGTDTQYF; CDR3 DNA: TGTGCCAGCAGCAACCCAGGGGTAGGAGGGAAGGGGACAGATACGCAGTATTTT
clone size: .; V gene: TRBV6-6; D gene: TRBD2; J gene: TRBJ2-1; CDR3 protein: CASSPTSGLVYNEQFF; CDR3 DNA: TGTGCCAGCAGTCCCACATCGGGACTAGTCTACAATGAGCAGTTCTTC
clone size: few; V gene: TRBV7-9; D gene: TRBD1; J gene: TRBJ2-2; CDR3 protein: CASSFDRGTGELFF; CDR3 DNA: TGTGCCAGCAGCTTTGACAGGGGCACCGGGGAGCTGTTTTTT
clone size: .; V gene: TRBV11-2; D gene: .; J gene: TRBJ2-2; CDR3 protein: CASSPSGTPVELFF; CDR3 DNA: TGTGCCTCATCTCCCAGCGGAACACCGGTGGAGCTGTTTTTT